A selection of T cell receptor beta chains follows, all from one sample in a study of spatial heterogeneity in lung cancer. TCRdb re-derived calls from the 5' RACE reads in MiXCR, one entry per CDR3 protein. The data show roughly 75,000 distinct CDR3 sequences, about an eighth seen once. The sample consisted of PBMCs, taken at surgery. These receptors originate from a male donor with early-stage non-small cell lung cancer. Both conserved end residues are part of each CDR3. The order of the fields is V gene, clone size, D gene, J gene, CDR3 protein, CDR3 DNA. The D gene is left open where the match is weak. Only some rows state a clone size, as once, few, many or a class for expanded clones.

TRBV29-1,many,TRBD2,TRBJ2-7,CSVIPSQRENNEQYF,TGCAGCGTGATCCCCTCCCAGCGGGAGAACAACGAGCAGTACTTC
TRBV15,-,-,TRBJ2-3,CATSSRTRPSTDTQYF,TGTGCCACCAGCTCCAGGACACGCCCTAGCACAGATACGCAGTATTTT
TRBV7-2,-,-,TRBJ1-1,CASNLAWSGTEAFF,TGTGCCAGCAACTTAGCGTGGAGTGGAACTGAAGCTTTCTTT
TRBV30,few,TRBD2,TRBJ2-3,CAWSVRWRESTDTQYF,TGTGCCTGGAGTGTACGTTGGCGGGAGAGCACAGATACGCAGTATTTT
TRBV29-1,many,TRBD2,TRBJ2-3,CSVVLAGFADTQYF,TGCAGCGTTGTGCTAGCGGGATTCGCAGATACGCAGTATTTT
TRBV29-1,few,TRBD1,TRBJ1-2,CSVEVTGGYGYTF,TGCAGCGTTGAGGTTACAGGGGGCTATGGCTACACCTTC
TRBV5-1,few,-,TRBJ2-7,CASSASTSRAYEQYF,TGCGCCAGCAGCGCGTCGACCTCAAGGGCCTACGAGCAGTACTTC
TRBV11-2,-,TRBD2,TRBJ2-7,CASSPPSRPGGRGAYEQYF,TGTGCCAGCAGCCCCCCGTCGCGACCGGGAGGCCGCGGGGCCTACGAGCAGTACTTC
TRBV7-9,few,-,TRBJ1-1,CASSFQGTYTEAFF,TGTGCCAGCAGCTTTCAGGGGACCTACACTGAAGCTTTCTTT
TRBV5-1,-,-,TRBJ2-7,CASSIVGGGTYEQYF,TGCGCCAGCAGCATTGTAGGAGGGGGAACCTACGAGCAGTACTTC
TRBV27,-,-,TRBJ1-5,CASSLEGANQPQHF,TGTGCCAGCAGTTTGGAAGGGGCCAATCAGCCCCAGCATTTT
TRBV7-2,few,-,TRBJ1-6,CASSPPNSPLHF,TGTGCCAGCAGCCCCCCTAATTCACCCCTCCACTTT
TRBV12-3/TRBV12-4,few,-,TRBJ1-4,CASSPWGANEKLFF,TGTGCCAGCAGTCCTTGGGGGGCTAATGAAAAACTGTTTTTT
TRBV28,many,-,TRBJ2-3,CASRTPASTDTQYF,TGTGCCAGCAGGACCCCGGCTAGCACAGATACGCAGTATTTT
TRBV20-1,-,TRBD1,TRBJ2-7,CSAWGQAYEQYF,TGCAGTGCTTGGGGACAGGCCTACGAGCAGTACTTC
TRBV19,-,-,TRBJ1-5,CAGSSFGQPQHF,TGTGCCGGATCGTCGTTCGGCCAGCCCCAGCATTTT
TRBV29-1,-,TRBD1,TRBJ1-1,CSVGQGVNTEAFF,TGCAGCGTTGGTCAGGGGGTAAACACTGAAGCTTTCTTT
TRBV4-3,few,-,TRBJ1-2,CASSSGTPAGYTF,TGCGCCAGCAGCTCCGGGACACCAGCTGGCTACACCTTC
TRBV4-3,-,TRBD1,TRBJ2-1,CASSQDQDRAYNEQFF,TGCGCCAGCAGCCAAGATCAGGACAGGGCCTACAATGAGCAGTTCTTC
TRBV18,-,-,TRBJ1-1,CASSPGIEAFF,TGTGCCAGCTCACCAGGGATTGAAGCTTTCTTT
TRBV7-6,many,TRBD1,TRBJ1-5,CASSGGQGDQPQHF,TGTGCCAGCAGCGGGGGACAGGGAGATCAGCCCCAGCATTTT
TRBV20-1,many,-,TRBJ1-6,CSASTQGSNRNSPLHF,TGCAGTGCTTCGACCCAGGGCTCTAATCGTAATTCACCCCTCCACTTT
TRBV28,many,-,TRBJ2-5,CASRAGVYTVQETQYF,TGTGCCAGCAGAGCCGGTGTGTATACAGTCCAAGAGACCCAGTACTTC
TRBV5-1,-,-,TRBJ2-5,CASSSSGEETQYF,TGCGCCAGCAGCTCTTCAGGAGAAGAGACCCAGTACTTC
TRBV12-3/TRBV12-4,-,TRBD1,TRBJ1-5,CASSASGGQPQHF,TGTGCCAGCAGTGCATCAGGGGGCCAGCCCCAGCATTTT
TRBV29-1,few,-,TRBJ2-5,CSAGPQETQYF,TGCAGCGCCGGACCCCAAGAGACCCAGTACTTC
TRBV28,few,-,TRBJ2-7,CASSRGGVYEQYF,TGTGCCAGCAGTAGGGGCGGAGTCTACGAGCAGTACTTC
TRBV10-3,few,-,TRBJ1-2,CAISEWDKALGYTF,TGTGCCATCAGTGAGTGGGACAAGGCCCTTGGCTACACCTTC
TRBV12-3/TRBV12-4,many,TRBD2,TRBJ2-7,CASSNLAGGSEQYF,TGTGCCAGCAGTAACCTAGCGGGAGGATCGGAGCAGTACTTC
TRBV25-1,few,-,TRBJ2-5,CASSEWGHQTQYF,TGTGCCAGCAGTGAATGGGGACACCAGACCCAGTACTTC
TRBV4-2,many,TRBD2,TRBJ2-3,CASSQGAGVGTDTQYF,TGTGCCAGCAGCCAAGGAGCGGGAGTGGGCACAGATACGCAGTATTTT
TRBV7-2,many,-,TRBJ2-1,CASSPLGSVTYNEQFF,TGTGCCAGCAGCCCCCTGGGGAGCGTCACCTACAATGAGCAGTTCTTC
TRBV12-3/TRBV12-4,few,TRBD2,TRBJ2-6,CASSWTSGSVVLTF,TGTGCCAGCTCATGGACTAGCGGGTCCGTCGTCCTGACTTTC
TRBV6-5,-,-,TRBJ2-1,CASSSLGEHEEQFF,TGTGCCAGCAGCTCCCTTGGGGAGCATGAAGAGCAGTTCTTC
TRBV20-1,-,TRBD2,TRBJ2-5,CSASSLAEETQYF,TGCAGTGCTAGTTCCCTAGCGGAAGAGACCCAGTACTTC
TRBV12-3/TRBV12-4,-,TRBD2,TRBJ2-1,CASSVRTSREQFF,TGTGCCAGCAGTGTTAGGACTAGTCGAGAGCAGTTCTTC
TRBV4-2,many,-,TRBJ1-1,CASSQALSTGPATEAFF,TGTGCCAGCAGCCAAGCCCTCTCGACAGGCCCAGCCACTGAAGCTTTCTTT
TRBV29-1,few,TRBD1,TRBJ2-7,CSGRTGDSYEQYF,TGCAGCGGGCGGACAGGCGACTCCTACGAGCAGTACTTC
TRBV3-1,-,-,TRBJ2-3,CASSWSVTGDTQYF,TGTGCCAGCAGCTGGAGCGTGACGGGAGATACGCAGTATTTT
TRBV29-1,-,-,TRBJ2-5,CSVEPGRGLLETQYF,TGCAGCGTTGAACCGGGACGGGGCTTGTTAGAGACCCAGTACTTC
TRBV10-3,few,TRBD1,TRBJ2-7,CAISESGTARYEQYF,TGTGCCATCAGTGAGTCTGGGACAGCGAGATACGAGCAGTACTTC
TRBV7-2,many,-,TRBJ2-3,CASSLVSGSTDTQYF,TGTGCCAGCAGCTTAGTGTCGGGAAGCACAGATACGCAGTATTTT
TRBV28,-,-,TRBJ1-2,CASSSRVGYTF,TGTGCCAGCAGTTCCAGGGTCGGCTACACCTTC
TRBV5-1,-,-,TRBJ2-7,CASSNSYEQYF,TGCGCCAGCAGCAACTCCTACGAGCAGTACTTC
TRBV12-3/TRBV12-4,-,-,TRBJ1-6,CASSLGGEAPLHF,TGTGCCAGCAGTTTAGGTGGCGAAGCACCCCTCCACTTT
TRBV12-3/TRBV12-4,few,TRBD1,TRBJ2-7,CASSLGQGRFYEQYF,TGTGCCAGCAGTTTGGGACAGGGACGTTTTTACGAGCAGTACTTC
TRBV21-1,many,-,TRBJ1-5,CASSKTDRGDQPQHF,TGTGCCAGCAGCAAAACGGACAGGGGCGATCAGCCCCAGCATTTT
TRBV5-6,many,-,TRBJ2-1,CASSAAPLNNEQFF,TGTGCCAGCAGCGCGGCGCCCCTCAACAATGAGCAGTTCTTC
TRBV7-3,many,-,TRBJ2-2,CASSLPNTGELFF,TGTGCCAGCAGCCTACCGAACACCGGGGAGCTGTTTTTT
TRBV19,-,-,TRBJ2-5,CASSSGLETQYF,TGTGCCAGTAGTTCGGGACTAGAGACCCAGTACTTC
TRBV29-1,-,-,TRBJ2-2,CSVEDRGSGELFF,TGCAGCGTTGAAGATAGGGGGAGCGGGGAGCTGTTTTTT